Listed below are T cell receptor beta chains from one sample, sequenced in a study of blood T cell repertoires in COVID-19. TCRdb keeps only in-frame clones here, not all; method: immunoSEQ multiplex PCR. Counted here are about 460,000 clones, 70% to 90% occurring once; the ten biggest clones make up 8.3%. Sequencing was done on a sample of PBMCs or T cells enriched from blood (not recorded which). These receptors were taken from a woman between 55 and 75 years old who had recovered from COVID-19. The CDR3 runs from the conserved cysteine through the conserved F or W. A D gene is named only where the DNA matches it firmly. A row's size may be missing; if present it is once, few, many or a size class.

clone_size: .
d_call: .
v_call: TRBV24-1
j_call: TRBJ2-1
cdr3_aa: CATSGLPSYNEQFF
cdr3_nt: TGTGCCACCAGTGGGCTTCCCTCCTACAATGAGCAGTTCTTC

clone_size: .
d_call: TRBD1
v_call: TRBV4-1
j_call: TRBJ1-2
cdr3_aa: CASSQSQGFGYTF
cdr3_nt: TGCGCCAGCAGCCAGTCACAGGGGTTTGGCTACACCTTC

clone_size: few
d_call: TRBD1
v_call: TRBV5-1
j_call: TRBJ1-4
cdr3_aa: CASSLAGTGEEKLFF
cdr3_nt: TGCGCCAGCAGCTTGGCCGGGACAGGGGAAGAAAAACTGTTTTTT

clone_size: .
d_call: TRBD1
v_call: TRBV7-8
j_call: TRBJ2-5
cdr3_aa: CASSEGQIQETQYF
cdr3_nt: TGTGCCAGCAGCGAGGGACAGATCCAAGAGACCCAGTACTTC

clone_size: .
d_call: .
v_call: TRBV2
j_call: TRBJ1-1
cdr3_aa: CASSEFRVNTEAFF
cdr3_nt: TGTGCCAGCAGTGAATTCCGGGTGAACACTGAAGCTTTCTTT

clone_size: .
d_call: .
v_call: TRBV10-3
j_call: TRBJ2-5
cdr3_aa: CAISGTPQETQYF
cdr3_nt: TGTGCCATCAGCGGGACACCCCAAGAGACCCAGTACTTC

clone_size: .
d_call: TRBD1
v_call: TRBV5-6
j_call: TRBJ2-6
cdr3_aa: CASSLWDRGRSGANVLTF
cdr3_nt: TGTGCCAGCAGCCTCTGGGACAGAGGTCGCTCTGGGGCCAACGTCCTGACTTTC

clone_size: .
d_call: TRBD1
v_call: TRBV3-1/TRBV3-2
j_call: TRBJ2-3
cdr3_aa: CASSQGYLDRAGDTQYF
cdr3_nt: TGTGCCAGCAGCCAAGGCTACCTGGACAGGGCCGGAGATACGCAGTATTTT

clone_size: .
d_call: .
v_call: TRBV6-5
j_call: TRBJ1-2
cdr3_aa: CASRVSSPAGYGYTF
cdr3_nt: TGTGCCAGCAGGGTTAGCTCCCCGGCGGGCTATGGCTACACCTTC

clone_size: few
d_call: TRBD1
v_call: TRBV24-1
j_call: TRBJ1-5
cdr3_aa: CATSEPGQGRPQHF
cdr3_nt: TGTGCCACCAGTGAACCGGGACAGGGGAGACCCCAGCATTTT

clone_size: .
d_call: .
v_call: TRBV27
j_call: TRBJ2-1
cdr3_aa: CASSLEGADSYNEQFF
cdr3_nt: TGTGCCAGCAGTTTAGAAGGGGCAGACTCCTACAATGAGCAGTTCTTC

clone_size: .
d_call: .
v_call: TRBV19
j_call: TRBJ1-1
cdr3_aa: CASSSRGVRQSEAFF
cdr3_nt: TGTGCCAGTAGTTCCCGGGGGGTACGGCAGTCTGAAGCTTTCTTT

clone_size: .
d_call: .
v_call: TRBV2
j_call: TRBJ1-1
cdr3_aa: CASSESARGPEAFF
cdr3_nt: TGTGCCAGCAGTGAATCCGCCAGGGGCCCTGAAGCTTTCTTT

clone_size: .
d_call: .
v_call: TRBV29-1
j_call: TRBJ2-1
cdr3_aa: CSVDGGRFDEQFF
cdr3_nt: TGCAGCGTTGACGGGGGGCGGTTCGATGAGCAGTTCTTC

clone_size: .
d_call: .
v_call: TRBV24-1
j_call: TRBJ2-1
cdr3_aa: CATSDSVSGEQFF
cdr3_nt: TGTGCCACCAGTGATTCGGTTTCTGGTGAGCAGTTCTTC

clone_size: .
d_call: .
v_call: TRBV10-3
j_call: TRBJ2-6
cdr3_aa: CAISGTGTPSSGANVLTF
cdr3_nt: TGTGCCATCAGTGGTACCGGGACTCCAAGCTCTGGGGCCAACGTCCTGACTTTC

clone_size: .
d_call: TRBD2
v_call: TRBV7-2
j_call: TRBJ2-1
cdr3_aa: CASSFRGVSYNEQFF
cdr3_nt: TGTGCCAGCAGCTTTCGGGGGGTGTCCTACAATGAGCAGTTCTTC

clone_size: .
d_call: .
v_call: TRBV18
j_call: TRBJ1-3
cdr3_aa: CASSQFSSGLSGNTIYF
cdr3_nt: TGTGCCAGCTCACAATTCTCGTCAGGGCTCTCTGGAAACACCATATATTTT

clone_size: .
d_call: .
v_call: TRBV6-5
j_call: TRBJ2-3
cdr3_aa: CASSYDSTTDTQYF
cdr3_nt: TGTGCCAGCAGTTACGACAGTACGACAGATACGCAGTATTTT

clone_size: .
d_call: TRBD1
v_call: TRBV9
j_call: TRBJ1-2
cdr3_aa: CASSARTGTGYTF
cdr3_nt: TGTGCCAGCAGCGCCCGGACAGGGACCGGCTACACCTTC

clone_size: .
d_call: TRBD2
v_call: TRBV6-5
j_call: TRBJ2-3
cdr3_aa: CASSQTGGPRDTQYF
cdr3_nt: TGTGCCAGCAGTCAGACGGGGGGGCCCCGCGATACGCAGTATTTT

clone_size: .
d_call: TRBD1
v_call: TRBV6-5
j_call: TRBJ1-3
cdr3_aa: CASSRTGVGGNTIYF
cdr3_nt: TGTGCCAGCAGCCGAACAGGGGTTGGTGGAAACACCATATATTTT

clone_size: once
d_call: TRBD1
v_call: TRBV18
j_call: TRBJ2-7
cdr3_aa: CASSGTGGYEQYF
cdr3_nt: TGTGCCAGCTCAGGGACAGGGGGCTACGAGCAGTACTTC

clone_size: .
d_call: .
v_call: TRBV7-9
j_call: TRBJ1-2
cdr3_aa: CASSLGDFYGYTF
cdr3_nt: TGTGCCAGCAGCTTGGGAGACTTCTATGGCTACACCTTC

clone_size: .
d_call: .
v_call: TRBV2
j_call: TRBJ1-6
cdr3_aa: CASSLQGFISPLHF
cdr3_nt: TGTGCCAGCTCATTGCAGGGGTTTATTTCACCCCTCCACTTT

clone_size: .
d_call: .
v_call: TRBV19
j_call: TRBJ1-5
cdr3_aa: CASSPTGPSNQPQHF
cdr3_nt: TGTGCCAGTAGTCCCACAGGCCCCTCCAATCAGCCCCAGCATTTT

clone_size: .
d_call: .
v_call: TRBV20-1
j_call: TRBJ1-1
cdr3_aa: CSARGRGGTPF
cdr3_nt: TGCAGTGCTAGAGGACGGGGAGGGACTCCCTTT

clone_size: .
d_call: TRBD1
v_call: TRBV5-1
j_call: TRBJ2-3
cdr3_aa: CASSPGQGVDTQYF
cdr3_nt: TGCGCCAGCAGCCCGGGACAGGGTGTAGATACGCAGTATTTT

clone_size: few
d_call: .
v_call: TRBV29-1
j_call: TRBJ1-2
cdr3_aa: CSVATGPLYGYTF
cdr3_nt: TGCAGCGTGGCGACAGGACCGCTCTATGGCTACACCTTC

clone_size: .
d_call: TRBD2
v_call: TRBV6-5
j_call: TRBJ2-1
cdr3_aa: CASSYSLAGIEQFF
cdr3_nt: TGTGCCAGCAGTTACTCTCTAGCGGGGATTGAGCAGTTCTTC

clone_size: .
d_call: .
v_call: TRBV5-4
j_call: TRBJ2-5
cdr3_aa: CASSLTSGETQYF
cdr3_nt: TGTGCCAGCAGCTTGACAAGTGGAGAGACCCAGTACTTC

clone_size: .
d_call: .
v_call: TRBV4-2
j_call: TRBJ1-5
cdr3_aa: CASSQGGISNQPQHF
cdr3_nt: TGTGCCAGCAGCCAAGGAGGTATTAGCAATCAGCCCCAGCATTTT

clone_size: .
d_call: TRBD2
v_call: TRBV11-3
j_call: TRBJ2-2
cdr3_aa: CASSQNFWRGADNTGELFF
cdr3_nt: TGTGCCAGCAGCCAAAATTTCTGGCGGGGGGCCGACAACACCGGGGAGCTGTTTTTT

clone_size: .
d_call: .
v_call: TRBV2
j_call: TRBJ2-5
cdr3_aa: CASRDGRGETQYF
cdr3_nt: TGTGCCAGCAGGGACGGAAGGGGAGAGACCCAGTACTTC

clone_size: few
d_call: .
v_call: TRBV19
j_call: TRBJ1-6
cdr3_aa: CASSIKSDGTPLHF
cdr3_nt: TGTGCCAGTAGTATAAAGTCGGACGGGACACCCCTCCACTTT

clone_size: .
d_call: TRBD1
v_call: TRBV4-1
j_call: TRBJ1-1
cdr3_aa: CASSHDRRDSRYTEAFF
cdr3_nt: TGCGCCAGCAGCCATGACCGAAGGGACAGCCGATACACTGAAGCTTTCTTT

clone_size: .
d_call: .
v_call: TRBV10-1
j_call: TRBJ1-5
cdr3_aa: CASSESGLATQHF
cdr3_nt: TGCGCCAGCAGTGAGTCTGGACTAGCGACTCAGCATTTT

clone_size: .
d_call: .
v_call: TRBV29-1
j_call: TRBJ2-5
cdr3_aa: CSVVTGGRGETQYF
cdr3_nt: TGCAGCGTTGTTACAGGGGGGAGGGGAGAGACCCAGTACTTC

clone_size: once
d_call: TRBD1
v_call: TRBV2
j_call: TRBJ1-1
cdr3_aa: CASSARPEQGASEAFF
cdr3_nt: TGTGCCAGCAGTGCCAGGCCGGAACAGGGGGCCAGTGAAGCTTTCTTT

clone_size: .
d_call: .
v_call: TRBV7-2
j_call: TRBJ2-3
cdr3_aa: CASSTTASLPIAQWTQYF
cdr3_nt: TGTGCCAGCAGCACGACAGCGTCCTTGCCAATAGCACAATGGACGCAGTATTTT

clone_size: .
d_call: .
v_call: TRBV29-1
j_call: TRBJ1-1
cdr3_aa: CSVVGGAGGTEAFF
cdr3_nt: TGCAGCGTTGTCGGTGGGGCGGGGGGCACTGAAGCTTTCTTT

clone_size: .
d_call: .
v_call: TRBV19
j_call: TRBJ2-3
cdr3_aa: CASSIDLVTDTQYF
cdr3_nt: TGTGCCAGTAGTATAGATCTAGTTACAGATACGCAGTATTTT

clone_size: few
d_call: TRBD1
v_call: TRBV7-9
j_call: TRBJ1-1
cdr3_aa: CASSLTGTGGTEAFF
cdr3_nt: TGTGCCAGCAGTTTAACCGGGACAGGGGGCACTGAAGCTTTCTTT

clone_size: .
d_call: .
v_call: TRBV11-3
j_call: TRBJ2-1
cdr3_aa: CASSSSPSGNEQFF
cdr3_nt: TGTGCCAGCAGCTCATCACCCTCAGGCAATGAGCAGTTCTTC

clone_size: .
d_call: TRBD1
v_call: TRBV24-1
j_call: TRBJ2-3
cdr3_aa: CATSEDRGVSTDTQYF
cdr3_nt: TGTGCCACCAGTGAGGACAGGGGGGTTAGCACAGATACGCAGTATTTT

clone_size: .
d_call: .
v_call: TRBV19
j_call: TRBJ1-1
cdr3_aa: CATDALGAPRTEAFF
cdr3_nt: TGTGCCACCGACGCGTTGGGGGCCCCGAGGACTGAAGCTTTCTTT

clone_size: .
d_call: .
v_call: TRBV3-1/TRBV3-2
j_call: TRBJ2-3
cdr3_aa: CASSPMRDSSTDTQYF
cdr3_nt: TGTGCCAGCAGCCCCATGAGGGACTCGAGCACAGATACGCAGTATTTT

clone_size: .
d_call: TRBD1
v_call: TRBV5-1
j_call: TRBJ1-4
cdr3_aa: CASRQGWDEKLFF
cdr3_nt: TGCGCCAGTCGACAGGGATGGGATGAAAAACTGTTTTTT

clone_size: .
d_call: .
v_call: TRBV3-1/TRBV3-2
j_call: TRBJ2-1
cdr3_aa: CASSQVGRNTYNEQFF
cdr3_nt: TGTGCCAGCAGCCAAGTGGGCAGAAATACCTACAATGAGCAGTTCTTC

clone_size: .
d_call: .
v_call: TRBV12-5
j_call: TRBJ2-1
cdr3_aa: CASGWPQLNEQFF
cdr3_nt: TGTGCTAGTGGGTGGCCACAGTTAAATGAGCAGTTCTTC

clone_size: .
d_call: .
v_call: TRBV5-1
j_call: TRBJ2-3
cdr3_aa: CASSLAGDSTDTQYF
cdr3_nt: TGCGCCAGCAGCTTGGCGGGGGATAGCACAGATACGCAGTATTTT

clone_size: .
d_call: .
v_call: TRBV5-1
j_call: TRBJ2-6
cdr3_aa: CASSLVGLSSGANVLTF
cdr3_nt: TGCGCCAGCAGCTTGGTTGGACTCAGCTCTGGGGCCAACGTCCTGACTTTC

clone_size: once
d_call: TRBD1
v_call: TRBV28
j_call: TRBJ2-5
cdr3_aa: CASSLDGTEGTQYF
cdr3_nt: TGTGCCAGCAGTTTAGACGGGACAGAAGGGACCCAGTACTTC

clone_size: .
d_call: .
v_call: TRBV30
j_call: TRBJ1-6
cdr3_aa: CAWTTGAYNSPLHF
cdr3_nt: TGTGCCTGGACGACAGGAGCCTATAATTCACCCCTCCACTTT

clone_size: .
d_call: TRBD2
v_call: TRBV24-1
j_call: TRBJ2-5
cdr3_aa: CATSAGTSGLQETQYF
cdr3_nt: TGTGCCACCAGTGCGGGTACTAGCGGGTTACAAGAGACCCAGTACTTC

clone_size: .
d_call: TRBD1
v_call: TRBV24-1
j_call: TRBJ1-2
cdr3_aa: CATSDSTGPPGYGYTF
cdr3_nt: TGTGCCACCAGTGATTCGACAGGGCCCCCTGGCTATGGCTACACCTTC

clone_size: .
d_call: TRBD1
v_call: TRBV28
j_call: TRBJ1-1
cdr3_aa: CASSIDRVGTEAFF
cdr3_nt: TGTGCCAGCAGTATTGACAGGGTAGGGACTGAAGCTTTCTTT